The rows below give T cell receptor beta chains drawn from one sample of a study of blood T cell repertoires in COVID-19. The assay was immunoSEQ multiplex PCR, and TCRdb's table has in-frame clones only and misses some. The sample yields approximately 120,000 clones, just over 75% seen once. The sequenced sample was peripheral blood. Receptor source: a human donor in a cohort sampled during active COVID-19. Each CDR3 is given with its conserved first and last residue. The D gene is left open where the match is weak. Expanded clones get a size class; other rows say once, few or many, or leave the size out.

D: TRBD1
J: TRBJ1-2
size: once
V: TRBV28
CDR3: CASRKQGKVYGYTF
DNA: TGTGCCAGCAGGAAACAGGGGAAAGTCTATGGCTACACCTTC

D: TRBD1
J: TRBJ2-3
size: -
V: TRBV5-6
CDR3: CASSTGTGGPDTQYF
DNA: TGTGCCAGCAGCACCGGGACAGGGGGCCCAGATACGCAGTATTTT

D: TRBD2
J: TRBJ2-1
size: -
V: TRBV6-1
CDR3: CASSEGTSGKNEQFF
DNA: TGTGCCAGCAGTGAAGGGACTAGCGGCAAGAATGAGCAGTTCTTC

D: -
J: TRBJ2-7
size: -
V: TRBV28
CDR3: CASNFGESPYEQYF
DNA: TGTGCCAGCAACTTCGGTGAGTCCCCCTACGAGCAGTACTTC

D: TRBD2
J: TRBJ2-1
size: -
V: TRBV27
CDR3: CASSYTRLAGNNEQFF
DNA: TGTGCCAGCAGTTACACGAGGCTAGCGGGAAACAATGAGCAGTTCTTC

D: TRBD1
J: TRBJ1-5
size: few
V: TRBV19
CDR3: CASSISDRNQPQHF
DNA: TGTGCCAGTAGTATCTCGGACAGGAATCAGCCCCAGCATTTT

D: TRBD1
J: TRBJ2-7
size: -
V: TRBV19
CDR3: CASSAWDRGNEQYF
DNA: TGTGCCAGTTCAGCCTGGGACAGGGGAAACGAGCAGTACTTC

D: -
J: TRBJ2-5
size: -
V: TRBV13
CDR3: CASSPDSQETQYF
DNA: TGTGCCAGCAGCCCGGACAGCCAAGAGACCCAGTACTTC

D: -
J: TRBJ1-1
size: -
V: TRBV11-2
CDR3: CASSSRQSPRAEAFF
DNA: TGTGCCAGCAGCTCACGACAGTCGCCCAGGGCTGAAGCTTTCTTT

D: -
J: TRBJ2-1
size: -
V: TRBV4-1
CDR3: CASSQDIQGWSEQFF
DNA: TGCGCCAGCAGCCAAGATATCCAGGGTTGGAGTGAGCAGTTCTTC

D: TRBD1
J: TRBJ1-6
size: -
V: TRBV10-1
CDR3: CASRTRQGGYNSPLHF
DNA: TGCGCCAGCAGAACACGACAGGGGGGCTATAATTCACCCCTCCACTTT

D: -
J: TRBJ2-7
size: many
V: TRBV11-2
CDR3: CASSRMGVEQYF
DNA: TGTGCCAGCAGCAGAATGGGCGTGGAGCAGTACTTC

D: TRBD2
J: TRBJ2-5
size: -
V: TRBV27
CDR3: CASSPRTSGGGPRETQYF
DNA: TGTGCCAGCAGTCCAAGGACTAGCGGGGGGGGTCCCAGAGAGACCCAGTACTTC

D: TRBD2
J: TRBJ2-1
size: -
V: TRBV11-3
CDR3: CASSLFGTSSPNEQFF
DNA: TGTGCCAGCAGCTTATTCGGGACTAGCTCACCCAATGAGCAGTTCTTC

D: -
J: TRBJ1-5
size: once
V: TRBV2
CDR3: CASSEGGDQPQHF
DNA: TGTGCCAGCAGTGAGGGGGGGGATCAGCCCCAGCATTTT

D: -
J: TRBJ1-4
size: few
V: TRBV19
CDR3: CASSTYRDTLFF
DNA: TGTGCCAGTAGTACTTACCGGGACACGCTGTTTTTT

D: -
J: TRBJ1-2
size: -
V: TRBV30
CDR3: CAWSAGGNYGYTF
DNA: TGTGCCTGGTCGGCAGGAGGGAACTATGGCTACACCTTC

D: TRBD1
J: TRBJ2-6
size: -
V: TRBV18
CDR3: CASSPGQPSGANVLTF
DNA: TGTGCCAGCTCACCGGGACAGCCCTCTGGGGCCAACGTCCTGACTTTC

D: -
J: TRBJ1-6
size: -
V: TRBV7-9
CDR3: CASSSERSSYNSPLHF
DNA: TGTGCCAGCAGCTCGGAGAGGAGCTCCTATAATTCACCCCTCCACTTT

D: -
J: TRBJ2-3
size: few
V: TRBV28
CDR3: CASRGQHEGGSQYF
DNA: TGTGCCAGCAGGGGGCAACACGAAGGGGGATCGCAGTATTTT

D: TRBD1
J: TRBJ1-6
size: -
V: TRBV11-2
CDR3: CASNRQGVWSPLHF
DNA: TGTGCCAGCAACCGACAGGGGGTATGGTCACCCCTCCACTTT

D: TRBD2
J: TRBJ2-5
size: -
V: TRBV3-1/TRBV3-2
CDR3: CASSQQAGGHQETQYF
DNA: TGTGCCAGCAGCCAGCAAGCGGGGGGACACCAAGAGACCCAGTACTTC

D: -
J: TRBJ2-1
size: -
V: TRBV2
CDR3: CASSEGRILGANEQFF
DNA: TGTGCCAGCAGTGAAGGACGGATCCTAGGGGCGAATGAGCAGTTCTTC

D: TRBD1
J: TRBJ2-1
size: -
V: TRBV29-1
CDR3: CSASTGEYGEQFF
DNA: TGCAGCGCTTCGACAGGGGAATACGGTGAGCAGTTCTTC

D: TRBD1
J: TRBJ2-7
size: -
V: TRBV19
CDR3: CASSRQGAYEQYF
DNA: TGTGCCAGCTCTCGACAGGGGGCCTACGAGCAGTACTTC

D: -
J: TRBJ2-4
size: -
V: TRBV2
CDR3: CASSEIWATAKNIQYF
DNA: TGTGCCAGCAGTGAAATTTGGGCTACAGCCAAAAACATTCAGTACTTC

D: -
J: TRBJ1-1
size: -
V: TRBV4-1
CDR3: CASSQGGRRGGRTEAFF
DNA: TGCGCCAGCAGCCAAGGAGGCAGAAGGGGGGGGAGGACTGAAGCTTTCTTT

D: -
J: TRBJ1-2
size: -
V: TRBV6-5
CDR3: CASRKSGDYGYTF
DNA: TGTGCCAGCAGAAAGTCGGGGGACTATGGCTACACCTTC

D: TRBD1
J: TRBJ1-5
size: once
V: TRBV6-5
CDR3: CASKGGLSNQPQHF
DNA: TGTGCCAGCAAAGGGGGCCTGAGCAATCAGCCCCAGCATTTT

D: -
J: TRBJ1-1
size: -
V: TRBV5-1
CDR3: CASSLTGHDTEAFF
DNA: TGCGCCAGCAGCTTAACAGGGCACGACACTGAAGCTTTCTTT

D: TRBD1
J: TRBJ1-1
size: -
V: TRBV3-1/TRBV3-2
CDR3: CASSQGQGGLNTEAFF
DNA: TGTGCCAGCAGCCAAGGACAGGGTGGCCTGAACACTGAAGCTTTCTTT

D: TRBD1
J: TRBJ2-7
size: -
V: TRBV5-6
CDR3: CASSLRDSPYEQYF
DNA: TGTGCCAGCAGCTTAAGGGACAGTCCCTACGAGCAGTACTTC

D: -
J: TRBJ1-2
size: few
V: TRBV5-6
CDR3: CASSLSEVYGYTF
DNA: TGTGCCAGCAGCTTGTCCGAGGTCTATGGCTACACCTTC

D: -
J: TRBJ1-1
size: -
V: TRBV12-3/TRBV12-4
CDR3: CASKRGNLRAFF
DNA: TGTGCCAGCAAAAGGGGGAATTTGAGGGCTTTCTTT

D: -
J: TRBJ2-1
size: -
V: TRBV27
CDR3: CASQTLSYNEQFF
DNA: TGTGCCAGCCAGACACTCTCCTACAATGAGCAGTTCTTC

D: TRBD1
J: TRBJ2-4
size: -
V: TRBV12-3/TRBV12-4
CDR3: CASSPWDRSQYF
DNA: TGTGCCAGCAGTCCCTGGGACAGGTCTCAGTACTTC

D: -
J: TRBJ1-1
size: -
V: TRBV28
CDR3: CASSLPSGTEAFF
DNA: TGTGCCAGCAGTCTCCCTTCAGGGACTGAAGCTTTCTTT

D: -
J: TRBJ2-7
size: -
V: TRBV11-3
CDR3: CASSLAAGSRYEQYF
DNA: TGTGCCAGCAGCTTAGCGGCAGGGTCCCGCTACGAGCAGTACTTC

D: -
J: TRBJ1-1
size: -
V: TRBV5-1
CDR3: CASSLRGGTEAFF
DNA: TGCGCCAGCAGCTTGAGGGGCGGCACTGAAGCTTTCTTT

D: -
J: TRBJ1-2
size: -
V: TRBV6-2/TRBV6-3
CDR3: CASSPTRDKIGGNYGYTF
DNA: TGTGCCAGCAGCCCTACCCGGGACAAGATTGGGGGTAACTATGGCTACACCTTC

D: TRBD1
J: TRBJ1-2
size: -
V: TRBV6-6
CDR3: CASSYFLTGNRDGYTF
DNA: TGTGCCAGCAGTTACTTCCTGACAGGGAATCGGGATGGCTACACCTTC

D: -
J: TRBJ2-7
size: -
V: TRBV29-1
CDR3: CSVEAAYEQYF
DNA: TGCAGCGTTGAAGCTGCCTACGAGCAGTACTTC

D: -
J: TRBJ1-5
size: -
V: TRBV6-5
CDR3: CASSRQRSSNQPQHF
DNA: TGTGCCAGCAGCCGACAACGGTCAAGCAATCAGCCCCAGCATTTT

D: -
J: TRBJ1-5
size: few
V: TRBV2
CDR3: CASRQVNSNQPQHF
DNA: TGTGCCAGCAGACAGGTAAATAGCAATCAGCCCCAGCATTTT

D: TRBD1
J: TRBJ2-3
size: -
V: TRBV7-9
CDR3: CASSLPPGGSDTQYF
DNA: TGTGCCAGCAGCTTACCCCCAGGGGGCTCGGATACGCAGTATTTT

D: -
J: TRBJ2-2
size: once
V: TRBV6-5
CDR3: CASSYSSGFNTGELFF
DNA: TGTGCCAGCAGTTACTCTTCCGGGTTCAACACCGGGGAGCTGTTTTTT

D: TRBD2
J: TRBJ2-7
size: -
V: TRBV5-1
CDR3: CASSLASGGSYEQYF
DNA: TGCGCCAGCAGCTTGGCTAGCGGGGGCTCCTACGAGCAGTACTTC

D: -
J: TRBJ2-5
size: -
V: TRBV11-2
CDR3: CASSLSGVSEETQYF
DNA: TGTGCCAGCAGCTTAAGTGGTGTATCGGAAGAGACCCAGTACTTC

D: TRBD1
J: TRBJ2-1
size: many
V: TRBV19
CDR3: CASSHRGRVIAGEQFF
DNA: TGTGCCAGTAGCCACAGGGGCAGGGTGATCGCGGGCGAGCAGTTCTTC

D: -
J: TRBJ1-1
size: -
V: TRBV9
CDR3: CASSVGGYMNTEAFF
DNA: TGTGCCAGCAGCGTCGGCGGGTACATGAACACTGAAGCTTTCTTT

D: -
J: TRBJ2-2
size: -
V: TRBV6-5
CDR3: CASSTRVANTGELFF
DNA: TGTGCCAGCAGTACCAGGGTAGCGAACACCGGGGAGCTGTTTTTT

D: -
J: TRBJ1-1
size: -
V: TRBV10-1
CDR3: CASSETGMNTEAFF
DNA: TGCGCCAGCAGTGAGACAGGGATGAACACTGAAGCTTTCTTT

D: -
J: TRBJ1-6
size: -
V: TRBV18
CDR3: CASSTRQDSPLHF
DNA: TGTGCCAGCTCAACCCGACAGGATTCACCCCTCCACTTT

D: -
J: TRBJ1-6
size: -
V: TRBV6-5
CDR3: CASSYSGVSPLHF
DNA: TGTGCCAGCAGTTACTCCGGGGTTTCACCCCTCCACTTT

D: -
J: TRBJ2-7
size: -
V: TRBV7-9
CDR3: CASSLDYGSYEQYF
DNA: TGTGCCAGCAGCTTAGATTACGGGTCCTACGAGCAGTACTTC

D: -
J: TRBJ1-4
size: -
V: TRBV6-1
CDR3: CASSEGSGNEKLFF
DNA: TGTGCCAGCAGTGAAGGTTCCGGGAATGAAAAACTGTTTTTT

D: TRBD1
J: TRBJ1-5
size: -
V: TRBV19
CDR3: CASSGTGEGQPQHF
DNA: TGTGCCAGTAGTGGGACAGGGGAGGGACAGCCCCAGCATTTT

D: -
J: TRBJ2-5
size: -
V: TRBV5-4
CDR3: CASSLTGGTQYF
DNA: TGTGCCAGCAGCCTCACCGGCGGGACCCAGTACTTC

D: TRBD2
J: TRBJ2-1
size: once
V: TRBV24-1
CDR3: CATSDLAGLLSYTYNEQFF
DNA: TGTGCCACCAGTGATTTAGCGGGACTCCTATCCTACACCTACAATGAGCAGTTCTTC